This TCR beta chain was obtained from a study of shared clonotypes between healthy human individuals (dated by TCRdb to the early 2020s). With regard to the full study: The cohort comprised a couple of women and a few men aged 18 to 49 years. For each donor, three plates each were used for CD4 naive and CD4 memory, two plates were used for CD8 naive, and one plate was used for CD8 memory. To increase sequencing depth and limit assay-specific biases, TCR repertoire library preparation and sequencing were carried out by different laboratories using diverse techniques. The study deeply sequenced blood TCR repertoires of several healthy adults to estimate repertoire size and the extent of clonotype sharing between individuals. Each donor's leukapheresis produced roughly between roughly 0.85 and 10 billion PBMCs. General findings and caveats noted by the study authors: The genetic and exposure-history diversity represented was limited by the small number of donors. Compared with non-shared clonotypes, the clonotypes found in all four sorted-subset donors had higher generation probabilities. When four donors were compared, the shared fraction of clonotypes was roughly 5% for naive CD4, 3% to 4% for naive CD8, 2% to 2.5% for memory CD4, and roughly 0.4% for memory CD8. Pairwise subsampling indicated that sequencing depth was expected to affect the degree of clonotype sharing among donors. Sampling was restricted to blood, and TCR repertoires in tissue are likely to differ from TCR repertoires in blood. Incomplete sequencing was indicated by rarefaction of sorted-subset datasets, despite the large sequencing depth. Estimated clonotype richness was generally larger for naive than for memory subsets.

As to this clone: Its antigen is not yet known. Per-nucleotide qualities are absent, and no much larger clonotype sits a single base away.

Using the deep immunoSEQ assay, multiplex PCR amplified TCR CDR3 regions from genomic DNA. Genomic DNA extracted from each cell subset was distributed evenly over all wells of several immunoSEQ 96-well plates, and each plate served as one replicate. For sorted subsets, about 200 ng genomic DNA, equal to tens of thousands of T cell genomes, was loaded into each replicate PCR. Purified libraries were measured with a Qubit 3.0 fluorometer, size-checked on a Bioanalyzer 2100, and measured again with the KAPA Library Quantification kit. A separate single-read 150-cycle Illumina NextSeq 550 flow cell was used to sequence each immunoSEQ 96-well plate. In the original analysis: Because the immunoSEQ output included only junctional sequences and no quality scores, the filtering could not be the same as the filtering used for full-length reads. To assign V/J genes and CDR3, sequences were annotated against IMGT germline references using PyIR, a Python wrapper for IgBLAST v1.9. Reads were removed for weak V/J assignments (E-value above 1e-6), missing CDR3, stop codons, out-of-frame junctions, or ambiguous translated residues. A V3J clonotype was defined by an identical inferred V gene, J gene, and CDR3 amino acid sequence. Percentage overlap between repertoires was calculated by dividing the number of shared unique clonotypes by the size of the smaller repertoire. RTK rarefaction, the Chao1 estimator, and Recon v2.1 estimates of unobserved clonotypes were used to assess repertoire richness. Generation probabilities were computed with OLGA for all TCRbeta clonotypes obtained by the gDNA method from several donors. TCRdb limited this immuneACCESS table to in-frame rearrangements with V and J called. A share of clones is missing; checked studies link under half to unresolved V genes, and the rest is unexplained. Clonal size and the V and J genes are those of that table, whereas D and trimming came from the DNA. This sample gives 1.5 million to 2.5 million clones in total; about 94% of them show up just once. 1.2% of the sample goes to the ten largest clones.

CD8 naive samples were CD45RO-negative cells positively selected for CCR7, giving a CD45RA+CCR7+ population that excluded TemRA cells. The donors were healthy, HIV-negative adults who had no recently reported acute infections or vaccinations. All donors were Caucasian adults living in Nashville, Tennessee, USA. Blood was obtained by leukapheresis, after which PBMCs were separated by Ficoll-Histopaque density gradient centrifugation and cryopreserved in liquid nitrogen vapor phase. Analytical flow cytometry was used to check the purity and quantity of every magnetically sorted T cell population. Genomic DNA was isolated from every sorted fraction and measured by UV absorbance on a Nanodrop 2000c. CDR1 and CDR2 were assigned from the germline V gene as SQVTM and ANQGSEA. Counted from cysteine to phenylalanine, this CDR3 has 13 amino acids. Kept here is only the CDR3 DNA, which spans 39 bases and is read in frame from base 1. V is pruned by 7 bases and J by 8 bases, leaving 11 bases of the junction without a gene match.

Material for sequencing was naive CD8+ T cells sorted from blood. The sample's cell subset or site label, in plain terms: CD45RA+CCR7+. This TCR came from a man between 18 and 35 years old in good health. Recombination connected TRBV29-1 to TRBJ2-1, with 7 bases aligning to TRBD1. The CDR3 region has the sequence CSALQGILDEQFF. The base sequence is TGCAGCGCCCTACAGGGGATACTCGATGAGCAGTTCTTC.